This T cell receptor (beta chain) was captured in a study of brain metastases from non-small cell lung cancer. Findings of the study overall: TCR repertoires overlapped largely between brain metastases and matched primaries. In approximately 60% of brain metastases, T-cell clones were expanded compared with matched primary tumors. Compared with primary tumors, brain metastases showed less T-cell infiltration.

Profiled with immunoSEQ multiplex PCR; TCRdb holds only in-frame clones, not every one. In the table there are 4,000 to 4,500 clones, 87% of which are singletons. On this clone: Its cognate antigen is unknown.

Material: primary lung tumor tissue. The receptor's source is a donor aged 40 or over with non-small cell lung cancer.

CDR3 in DNA: TGCGCCAGCAGCTTGCGGTGGGGGTCCGGGGAGCTGTTTTTT. Residues: CASSLRWGSGELFF. The V gene is TRBV5-1, the J gene TRBJ2-2; D could derive from TRBD1 or TRBD2 (5 bases each). This CDR3 comprises 14 residues. Germline CDR1 and CDR2: SGHRS and YFSETQ. Trimming shortened V by 1 base and J by 6 bases, and 10 bases separated the two germline ends. The full variable domain, with the rest looked up from reference TRBV5-1 and TRBJ2-2, is KAGVTQTPRYLIKTRGQQVTLSCSPISGHRSVSWYQQTPGQGLQFLFEYFSETQRNKGNFPGRFSGRQFSNSRSEMNVSTLELGDSALYLCASSLRWGSGELFFGEGSRLTVL.